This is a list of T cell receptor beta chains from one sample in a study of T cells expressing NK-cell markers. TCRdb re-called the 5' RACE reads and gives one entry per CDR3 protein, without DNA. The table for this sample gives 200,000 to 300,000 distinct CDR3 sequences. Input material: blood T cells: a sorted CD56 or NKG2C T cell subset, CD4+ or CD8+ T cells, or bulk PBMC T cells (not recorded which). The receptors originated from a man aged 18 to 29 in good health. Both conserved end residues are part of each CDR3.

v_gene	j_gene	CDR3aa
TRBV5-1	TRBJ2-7	CASRPGLAVYEQYF
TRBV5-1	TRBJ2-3	CASKGSGQDTDTQYF
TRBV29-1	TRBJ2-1	CSAVKDRGRDEQFF
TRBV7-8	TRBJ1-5	CASSLGRQDISNQPQHF
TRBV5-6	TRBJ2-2	CATRPGRVTGELFF
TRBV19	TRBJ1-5	CASSTRTGGAGQPQHF
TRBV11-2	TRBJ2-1	CASRSPGTQSYNEQFF
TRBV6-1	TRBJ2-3	CASSEYGASGTGDTQYF
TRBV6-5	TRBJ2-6	CASSWLRDGFRSGANVLTF
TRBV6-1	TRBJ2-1	CASSEDGLLEFF
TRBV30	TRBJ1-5	CAWQQGGNQPQHF
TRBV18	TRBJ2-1	CASSPPRLAGYNEQFF
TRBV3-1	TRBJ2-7	CASSQSYRAYEQYF
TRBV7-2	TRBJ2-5	CASSAISPQATQYF
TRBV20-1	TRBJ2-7	CSASGLAGGPSHEQYF
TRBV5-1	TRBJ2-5	CASSLSGLLETQYF
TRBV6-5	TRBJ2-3	CASRPTGTSASNTQYF
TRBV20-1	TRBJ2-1	CSAISGRHPGEQFF
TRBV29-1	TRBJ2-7	CSVLVQAGSYEQYF
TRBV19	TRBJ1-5	CASSIPLNQPQHF
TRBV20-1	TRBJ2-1	CSATSGTSDNEQFF
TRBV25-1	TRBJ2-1	CASSEYIGGAQFNEQFF
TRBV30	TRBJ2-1	CAWSKGTYNEQFF
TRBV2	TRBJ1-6	CASSTRGASLHF
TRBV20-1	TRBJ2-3	CSARTPGLALDTQYF
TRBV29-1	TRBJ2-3	CSVLSGNTQYF
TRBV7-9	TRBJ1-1	CASSGTGGGEAFF
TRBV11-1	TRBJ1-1	CASSPTGARTEAFF
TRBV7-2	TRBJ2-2	CASSSALAGGGTGELFF
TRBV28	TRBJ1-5	CASSLNRAGQPQHF
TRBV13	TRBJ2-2	CASSPSGSYTGELFF
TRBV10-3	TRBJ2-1	CAISESKGIEQFF
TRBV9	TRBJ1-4	CASSPGSFGEKLFF
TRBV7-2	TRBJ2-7	CASSAYALGDSSYEQYF
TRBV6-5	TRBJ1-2	CASSYLRGYGYTF
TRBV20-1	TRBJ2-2	CSATRTSAYTGELFF
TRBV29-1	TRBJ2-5	CSVDQGTETQYF